This TCR beta chain is drawn from a study of cytotoxic CD8 clonotypes in ibrutinib-treated CLL. V shed 1 base, J shed 0 bases, and the junction held 5 bases outside the gene matches. CDR1 is SQVTM, CDR2 ANQGSEA, per germline. The CDR3 is 16 residues long. Clones were read by immunoSEQ multiplex PCR, and TCRdb kept only the in-frame ones, dropping some. The sample includes roughly 330,000 clones, 60% to 80% of them seen just once. This sequence originates from a human donor with chronic lymphocytic leukemia. This specimen was PBMCs, taken after 36 months of ibrutinib treatment. The rearrangement links TRBV29-1 to TRBJ1-4, with 7 bases matching TRBD1. The chain's CDR3 is CSVEGQGDATNEKLFF. The CDR3 bases are TGCAGCGTTGAAGGGCAGGGGGACGCAACTAATGAAAAACTGTTTTTT.